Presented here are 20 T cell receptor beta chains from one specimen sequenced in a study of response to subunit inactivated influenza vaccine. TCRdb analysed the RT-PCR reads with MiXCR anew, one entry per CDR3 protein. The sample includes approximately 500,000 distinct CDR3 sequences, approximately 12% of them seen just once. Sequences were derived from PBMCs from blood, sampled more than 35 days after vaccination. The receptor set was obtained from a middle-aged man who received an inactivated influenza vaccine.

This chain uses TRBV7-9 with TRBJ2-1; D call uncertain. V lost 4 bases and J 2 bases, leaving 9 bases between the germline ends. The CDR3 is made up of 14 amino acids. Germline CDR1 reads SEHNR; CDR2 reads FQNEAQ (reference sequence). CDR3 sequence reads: CASSSTRTYNEQFF. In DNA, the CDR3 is TGTGCCAGCAGCTCGACCAGGACCTACAATGAGCAGTTCTTC.

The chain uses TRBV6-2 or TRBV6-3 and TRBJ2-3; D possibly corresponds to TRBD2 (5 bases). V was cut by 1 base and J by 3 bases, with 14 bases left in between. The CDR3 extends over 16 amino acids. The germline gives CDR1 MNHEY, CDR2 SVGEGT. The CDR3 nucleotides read TGTGCCAGCAGTTACTATCAAGGACTGGGAACAGATACGCAGTATTTT. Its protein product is CASSYYQGLGTDTQYF.

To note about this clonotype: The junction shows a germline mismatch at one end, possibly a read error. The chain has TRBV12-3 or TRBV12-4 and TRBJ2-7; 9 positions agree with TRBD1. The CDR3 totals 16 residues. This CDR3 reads CASSSIQGAISHDQYF. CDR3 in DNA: TGTGCCAGCAGTTCAATACAGGGGGCGATTTCCCACGACCAGTACTTC.

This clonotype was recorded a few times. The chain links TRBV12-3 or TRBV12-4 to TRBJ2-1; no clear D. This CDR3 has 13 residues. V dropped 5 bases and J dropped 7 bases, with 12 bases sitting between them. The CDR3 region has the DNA TGTGCCAGCAGTCTCTATACGAATAATGAGCAGTTCTTC. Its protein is CASSLYTNNEQFF.

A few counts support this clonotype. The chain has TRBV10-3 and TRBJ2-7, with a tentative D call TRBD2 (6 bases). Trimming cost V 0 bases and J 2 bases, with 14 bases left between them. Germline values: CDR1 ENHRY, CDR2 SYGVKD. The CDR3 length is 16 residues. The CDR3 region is CAISESEGLRPYEQYF. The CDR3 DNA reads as TGTGCCATCAGTGAGTCGGAGGGGTTGCGACCCTACGAGCAGTACTTC.

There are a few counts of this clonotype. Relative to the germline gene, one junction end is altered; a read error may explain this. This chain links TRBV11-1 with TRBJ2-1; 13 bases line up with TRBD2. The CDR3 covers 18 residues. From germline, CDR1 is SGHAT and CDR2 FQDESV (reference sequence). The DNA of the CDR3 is TGTGCCAGCAGCCTAGCCCGACTAGCGGGAGGTCTCTACAATGAGCAGTTCTTC. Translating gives CASSLARLAGGLYNEQFF.

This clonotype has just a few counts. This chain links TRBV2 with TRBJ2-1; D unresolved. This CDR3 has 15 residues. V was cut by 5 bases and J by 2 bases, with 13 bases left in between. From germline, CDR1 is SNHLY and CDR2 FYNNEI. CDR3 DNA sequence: TGTGCCAGCAGTAGACTGGACCTGCCCTACAATGAGCAGTTCTTC. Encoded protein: CASSRLDLPYNEQFF.

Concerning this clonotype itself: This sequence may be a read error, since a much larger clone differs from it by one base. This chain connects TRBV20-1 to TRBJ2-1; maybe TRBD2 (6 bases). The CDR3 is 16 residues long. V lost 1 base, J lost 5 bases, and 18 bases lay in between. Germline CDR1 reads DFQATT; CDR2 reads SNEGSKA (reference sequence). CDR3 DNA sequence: TGCAGTGCTAGAGCTATGATACAGCGGGCCGACAATGAGCAGTTCTTC. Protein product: CSARAMIQRADNEQFF.

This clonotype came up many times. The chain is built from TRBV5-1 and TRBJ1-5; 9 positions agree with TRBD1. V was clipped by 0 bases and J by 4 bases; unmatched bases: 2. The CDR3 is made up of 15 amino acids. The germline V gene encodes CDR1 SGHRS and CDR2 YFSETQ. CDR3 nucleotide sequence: TGCGCCAGCAGCTTGGGGACAGGGGCGAATCAGCCCCAGCATTTT. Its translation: CASSLGTGANQPQHF.

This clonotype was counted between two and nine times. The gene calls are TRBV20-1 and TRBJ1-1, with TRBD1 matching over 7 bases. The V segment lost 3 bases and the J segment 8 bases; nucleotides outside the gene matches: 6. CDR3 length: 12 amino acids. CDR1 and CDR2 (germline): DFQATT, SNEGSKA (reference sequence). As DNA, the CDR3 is TGCAGTGCTAGGAAGGGGGCCTGGGAAGCTTTCTTT. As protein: CSARKGAWEAFF.

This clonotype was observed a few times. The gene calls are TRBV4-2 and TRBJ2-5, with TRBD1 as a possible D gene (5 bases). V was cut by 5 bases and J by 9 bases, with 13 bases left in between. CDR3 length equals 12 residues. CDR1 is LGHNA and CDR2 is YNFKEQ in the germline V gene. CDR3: CASSGDARAQYF. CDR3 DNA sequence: TGTGCCAGCAGCGGCGATGCCAGGGCCCAGTACTTC.

The CDR3 DNA is TGTGCCAGCAGTTACTCCGGGCCTCCCTACGAGCAGTACTTC. Amino acid sequence: CASSYSGPPYEQYF. This chain connects TRBV6-5 to TRBJ2-7; D gene unclear. The CDR3 is made up of 14 amino acids. The germline V gene encodes CDR1 MNHEY and CDR2 SVGAGI. The V and J ends lost 0 bases and 2 bases respectively, with 8 bases between them.

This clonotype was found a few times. The CDR3 loop is CSAREAPGEQFF. CDR3 in DNA: TGCAGTGCTAGAGAAGCGCCGGGTGAGCAGTTCTTC. The chain couples TRBV20-1 to TRBJ2-1; D gene unclear. Germline-derived CDR1 and CDR2 are DFQATT and SNEGSKA (reference sequence). This CDR3 is 12 amino acids long. Trimming pared 0 bases from V and 9 bases from J, leaving 9 bases between.

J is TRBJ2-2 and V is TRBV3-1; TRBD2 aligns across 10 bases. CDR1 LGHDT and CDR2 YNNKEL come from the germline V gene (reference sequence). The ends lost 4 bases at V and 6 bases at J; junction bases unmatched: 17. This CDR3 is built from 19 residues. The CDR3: CASSRTTPLAGDLAGELFF. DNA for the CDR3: TGTGCCAGCAGCCGGACTACGCCCCTAGCGGGAGATTTAGCCGGGGAGCTGTTTTTT.

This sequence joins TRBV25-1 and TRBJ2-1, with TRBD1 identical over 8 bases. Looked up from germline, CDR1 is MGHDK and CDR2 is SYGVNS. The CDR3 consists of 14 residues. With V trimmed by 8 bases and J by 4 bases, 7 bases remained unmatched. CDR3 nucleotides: TGTGCCAGCGGCCTGGGACAGGCGTACAATGAGCAGTTCTTC. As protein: CASGLGQAYNEQFF.

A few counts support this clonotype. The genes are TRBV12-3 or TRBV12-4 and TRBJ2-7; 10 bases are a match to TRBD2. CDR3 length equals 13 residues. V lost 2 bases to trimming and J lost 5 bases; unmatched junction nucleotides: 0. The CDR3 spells CASSLLAGDEQYF. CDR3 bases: TGTGCCAGCAGTTTACTAGCGGGAGACGAGCAGTACTTC.

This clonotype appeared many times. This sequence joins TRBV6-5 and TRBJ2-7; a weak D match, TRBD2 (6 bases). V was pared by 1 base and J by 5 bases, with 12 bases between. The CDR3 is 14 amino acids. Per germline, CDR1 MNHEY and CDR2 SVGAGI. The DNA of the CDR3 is TGTGCCAGCAGTTACTACGGGGGTACAAACGAGCAGTACTTC. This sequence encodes CASSYYGGTNEQYF.

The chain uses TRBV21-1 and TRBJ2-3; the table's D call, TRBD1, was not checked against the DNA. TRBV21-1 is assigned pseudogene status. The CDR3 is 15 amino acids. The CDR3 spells CASSKVKGDPDTQYF. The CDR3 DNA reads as TGTGCCAGCAGCAAAGTCAAGGGGGACCCAGATACGCAGTATTTT.

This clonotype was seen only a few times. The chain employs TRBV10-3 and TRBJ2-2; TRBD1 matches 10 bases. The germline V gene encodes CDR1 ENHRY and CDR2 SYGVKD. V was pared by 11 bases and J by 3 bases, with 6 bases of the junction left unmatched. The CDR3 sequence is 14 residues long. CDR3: CAAGQGVDTGELFF. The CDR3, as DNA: TGTGCCGCAGGACAGGGGGTTGACACCGGGGAGCTGTTTTTT.

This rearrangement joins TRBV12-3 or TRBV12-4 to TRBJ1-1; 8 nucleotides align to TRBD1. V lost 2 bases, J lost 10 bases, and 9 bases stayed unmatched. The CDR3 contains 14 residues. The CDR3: CASSLIGGQGRAFF. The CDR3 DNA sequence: TGTGCCAGCAGTTTAATTGGAGGACAGGGTCGAGCTTTCTTT.